This passage covers 18 T cell receptor beta chains from one sample sequenced in a study of OX40 agonist ivuxolimab in advanced cancers. Profiling relied on immunoSEQ multiplex PCR, and the TCRdb table lists in-frame clones only, not all of them. Found here are nearly 85,000 clones, roughly 85% of them singletons; the top ten hold roughly 0.8%. Source: CD4+ or CD8+ T cells sorted from blood, taken in a trial of the OX40 agonist ivuxolimab. The receptors here all came from an adult with an advanced solid tumor such as melanoma, head and neck, liver or kidney cancer.

The gene calls are TRBV5-5 and TRBJ1-5, with unresolved D. V shed 0 bases and J shed 0 bases, with 7 bases lying between them. Germline V lookup: CDR1 SGHKS, CDR2 YYEKEE (reference sequence). This CDR3 contains 15 residues. The CDR3 here is CASSLVISSNQPQHF. For the CDR3, the DNA is TGTGCCAGCAGCTTGGTTATCAGTAGCAATCAGCCCCAGCATTTT.

This clone has only a few counts. The chain has TRBV5-1 and TRBJ2-1, with 7 bases fitting TRBD2. The germline gives CDR1 SGHRS, CDR2 YFSETQ. The CDR3 is 16 residues long. The V and J ends lost 1 base and 5 bases, in that order; junction bases with no gene match: 9. CDR3: CASSLFPAGLNNEQFF. CDR3 in DNA: TGCGCCAGCAGCTTGTTTCCAGCGGGGCTCAACAATGAGCAGTTCTTC.

This clone has more than one count but fewer than ten. The chain combines TRBV9 with TRBJ2-2; possible D gene TRBD1, 6 bases. This CDR3 is built from 17 residues. Trimming cost V 4 bases and J 0 bases, with 16 bases left between them. Germline-derived CDR1 and CDR2 are SGDLS and YYNGEE. CDR3 nucleotide sequence: TGTGCCAGCAGCATCAACCCCGGGACATCGAACACCGGGGAGCTGTTTTTT. Its translation is CASSINPGTSNTGELFF. Full variable domain (remainder filled in from reference TRBV9 and TRBJ2-2): DSGVTQTPKHLITATGQRVTLRCSPRSGDLSVYWYQQSLDQGLQFLIQYYNGEERAKGNILERFSAQQFPDLHSELNLSSLELGDSALYFCASSINPGTSNTGELFFGEGSRLTVL.

The chain couples TRBV5-6 to TRBJ2-1; D not resolved. The germline V and J ends were trimmed by 3 bases and 4 bases, with 8 bases remaining between them. The germline CDR1 and CDR2 sequences are SGHDT and YYEEEE. The CDR3 sequence is 13 residues long. DNA of the CDR3: TGTGCCAGCAGCTCAATAGGGTACAATGAGCAGTTCTTC. As protein: CASSSIGYNEQFF.

V usage is TRBV7-9 and J usage is TRBJ2-5, with TRBD2 matching over 12 bases. The germline V gene has CDR1 SEHNR and CDR2 FQNEAQ (reference sequence). V was clipped by 8 bases and J by 2 bases; unmatched bases: 9. The CDR3 covers 16 residues. The CDR3 region has the DNA TGTGCCAGCGGCGAGACTAGCGGGGGTTGGCAAGAGACCCAGTACTTC. Its translation: CASGETSGGWQETQYF.

CDR3 sequence reads: CASREQSGQRGPYSNQPQHF. The CDR3 bases are TGTGCCAGCAGGGAACAATCGGGACAGCGAGGCCCTTATAGCAATCAGCCCCAGCATTTT. The V and J genes are TRBV6-1 and TRBJ1-5; 7 bases align to TRBD1. This CDR3 spans 20 amino acids. The germline V gene has CDR1 MNHNS and CDR2 SASEGT. V was pared by 6 bases and J by 0 bases, with 20 bases of the junction left unmatched.

The chain carries TRBV27 and TRBJ2-4; D is unresolved. CDR1 MNHEY and CDR2 SMNVEV come from the germline V gene (reference sequence). The CDR3 has 14 amino acids. Trimming left V 8 bases short and J 2 bases short, with 13 bases between. CDR3: CASSTSVSKNIQYF. The CDR3 DNA reads TGTGCCAGCTCCACCAGCGTGTCCAAAAACATTCAGTACTTC.

V gene TRBV18 combines with J gene TRBJ2-5, with 12 bases matching TRBD1. With 3 bases clipped from V and 5 bases from J, the junction kept 7 bases outside the gene matches. Germline V CDR1 and CDR2: KGHSH, LQKENI. This CDR3 contains 16 residues. CDR3 loop: CASSPGFGTGGETQYF. The CDR3 nucleotides are TGTGCCAGCTCACCGGGTTTCGGGACAGGGGGCGAGACCCAGTACTTC. The complete variable domain, with remaining parts taken from reference TRBV18 and TRBJ2-5, reads NAGVMQNPRHLVRRRGQEARLRCSPMKGHSHVYWYRQLPEEGLKFMVYLQKENIIDESGMPKERFSAEFPKEGPSILRIQQVVRGDSAAYFCASSPGFGTGGETQYFGPGTRLLVL.

Only one count was recorded for this clone. This chain links TRBV7-9 with TRBJ1-1, with unresolved D. V was cut by 5 bases and J by 7 bases, with 11 bases left in between. CDR3 length: 12 amino acids. Looked up from germline, CDR1 is SEHNR and CDR2 is FQNEAQ (reference sequence). The CDR3 bases are TGTGCCAGCAGCCCTGAGGGAATTGAAGCTTTCTTT. Amino acids: CASSPEGIEAFF.

The J gene is TRBJ2-2, the V gene TRBV4-3; 11 bases line up with TRBD1. Germline values: CDR1 LGHNA, CDR2 YSLEER. J was trimmed by 4 bases and V by 1 base; bases with no gene match: 5. This CDR3 contains 17 residues. For the CDR3, the DNA is TGCGCCAGCAGCCAAGCTGCGGACAGGGGGCGCACCGGGGAGCTGTTTTTT. It is translated as CASSQAADRGRTGELFF.

This chain connects TRBV4-1 to TRBJ2-5, with a possible D match to TRBD2 (5 bases). Trimming stripped 4 bases from V and 5 bases from J, with 11 bases between. The CDR3 consists of 13 residues. Germline V gives CDR1 MGHRA, CDR2 YSYEKL. The CDR3 nucleotides read TGCGCCAGCAGCCGCTTGGAGGTGGAGACCCAGTACTTC. This sequence encodes CASSRLEVETQYF.

J is TRBJ1-6 and V is TRBV7-9, with 8 bases lining up with TRBD1. With V trimmed by 10 bases and J by 9 bases, 2 bases remained unmatched. CDR3 length: 11 amino acids. CDR1 is SEHNR, CDR2 FQNEAQ, per germline (reference sequence). The CDR3 DNA follows: TGTGCCATCACAGGGGGTTCACCCCTCCACTTT. Translating gives CAITGGSPLHF.

Only one count was recorded for this clone. The V gene is TRBV29-1, the J gene TRBJ2-2; D remains ambiguous. The CDR3 has 12 residues. Germline lookup yields CDR1 SQVTM and CDR2 ANQGSEA. Between the trimmed V and J ends, which lost 2 bases and 5 bases, there was a span of 6 bases. The CDR3 region has the DNA TGCAGCGTTGAATGGTTGACCGGGGAGCTGTTTTTT. Translating it yields CSVEWLTGELFF.

V and J are TRBV5-1 and TRBJ1-1; D remains ambiguous. This CDR3 has 13 amino acids. In germline, CDR1 is SGHRS, CDR2 YFSETQ. The V end was cut by 4 bases, the J end by 0 bases, with 7 bases between. The CDR3 is CASSASMNTEAFF. Here the CDR3 DNA reads TGCGCCAGCAGCGCCAGTATGAACACTGAAGCTTTCTTT.

This chain joins TRBV7-8 and TRBJ2-1, with 9 bases fitting TRBD2. In germline, CDR1 is SGHVS, CDR2 FQNEAQ. The CDR3 spans 14 residues. V lost 5 bases and J lost 14; bases outside the gene matches: 13. The CDR3 region has the DNA TGTGCCAGCAGCCCGGGGGCCACTAGCGGGCCAAAGTTCTTC. As protein: CASSPGATSGPKFF.

A word on this clone: The same CDR3 arises from other DNA sequences in this sample as well. The V call is TRBV18, the J call TRBJ2-3; D remains unclear. The germline V gene encodes CDR1 KGHSH and CDR2 LQKENI. The V gene lost 2 bases and the J gene lost 6 bases, with 3 bases spanning the gap. There are 11 residues in the CDR3. CDR3 protein: CASSPWDTQYF. The CDR3 nucleotides read TGTGCCAGCTCACCATGGGATACGCAGTATTTT.

CDR3 sequence reads: CASSSLDRGGNQPQHF. The CDR3 DNA reads TGTGCCAGCAGCTCCTTGGACAGGGGTGGAAATCAGCCCCAGCATTTT. The chain has TRBV5-5 and TRBJ1-5, with 9 bases fitting TRBD1. V lost 3 bases to trimming and J lost 4 bases; unmatched junction nucleotides: 8. There are 16 residues in the CDR3. Germline assignment: CDR1 SGHKS and CDR2 YYEKEE (reference sequence).

This clone was picked up a small number of times. The chain combines TRBV4-1 with TRBJ1-1, with D uncertain. This CDR3 has 12 amino acids. The germline V gene has CDR1 MGHRA and CDR2 YSYEKL. V gave up 3 bases and J gave up 1 base, with 3 bases separating them. CDR3 in amino acids: CASSHENTEAFF. The CDR3 DNA reads as TGCGCCAGCAGCCACGAGAACACTGAAGCTTTCTTT.